The clone carrying this T cell receptor beta chain was seen a few times. In germline, CDR1 is LGHDT, CDR2 YNNKEL (reference sequence). The V gene end was trimmed by 4 bases and the J gene end by 8 bases; junction bases not matched to a gene: 5. This CDR3 is 15 amino acids long. The data are from a study of blood T cell repertoires in COVID-19. In the study overall: There were acute and convalescent COVID-19 samples, and they came from the United States, Italy and Spain. Sources were T cells, B-cell-depleted T cells, or PBMCs; the material itself was cDNA or gDNA.

Authors' processing steps: Reference gene primer amplification gave estimated nucleated cell counts. Sequenced by immunoSEQ multiplex PCR; TCRdb stores in-frame clones only, minus some. V and J calls plus clone size are reproduced from that table; the DNA served to infer D and trimming. The sample has approximately 200,000 clones, approximately 85% seen once. The receptor's source is a man aged 35-49 years who had recovered from COVID-19. V and J are TRBV3-1 (or the pseudogene TRBV3-2) and TRBJ1-4; 12 bases are a match to TRBD1. The source material was PBMCs or T cells enriched from blood (not recorded which). CDR3 amino acids: CASSPGQGAEEKLFF. CDR3 DNA: TGTGCCAGCAGCCCGGGACAGGGGGCAGAGGAAAAACTGTTTTTT.